The present T cell receptor beta chain was sequenced within a study of shared clonotypes between healthy human individuals. Germline V lookup: CDR1 MNHNY, CDR2 SVGAGI (reference sequence). The CDR3 is made up of 15 amino acids. The germline V and J ends were trimmed by 2 bases and 1 base, with 9 bases remaining between them. The table came from immunoSEQ multiplex PCR; TCRdb's copy has only in-frame clones and leaves some out. The sample lists 2 million to 3 million clones, roughly 93% occurring once. Details on this clone: Other DNA sequences of this sample code for an identical CDR3.

V usage is TRBV6-6 and J usage is TRBJ1-5; a weak D match, TRBD1 (6 bases). Material: naive CD4+ T cells from PBMCs. The subset denotes: CD45RA+ positively selected. The sequence was obtained from a man aged 18 to 35 in good health. Some clones in this sample may be carry-over from other donors' samples. Written as DNA, the CDR3 is TGTGCCAGCAGTTACAGACAGGAAAGCAATCAGCCCCAGCATTTT. Its protein product is CASSYRQESNQPQHF.